These 5 T cell receptor beta chains were sequenced from one sample in a study of T cell responses to AZD1222 COVID-19 vaccine. The assay was immunoSEQ multiplex PCR, and TCRdb's table has in-frame clones only and misses some. Of 90,000 to 120,000 clones in the sample, about nine tenths were seen once. The starting material was peripheral blood, obtained 28 days after the second dose of the MenACWY control vaccine. The receptors derive from an adult who received the MenACWY meningococcal vaccine as a control.

The V gene is TRBV4-2, the J gene TRBJ1-2; 11 bases are shared with TRBD1. Germline V gene data show CDR1 as LGHNA and CDR2 as YNFKEQ. Trimming removed 4 bases from V and 3 bases from J; junction bases left unmatched: 4. CDR3 length: 15 amino acids. The CDR3: CASSPRDRGDYGYTF. The CDR3 DNA reads as TGTGCCAGCAGCCCCCGGGACAGGGGGGACTATGGCTACACCTTC.

The V and J genes are TRBV5-1 and TRBJ1-1; 9 positions agree with TRBD1. Germline V gene data show CDR1 as SGHRS and CDR2 as YFSETQ. The V and J ends lost 4 bases and 8 bases, in that order; junction bases with no gene match: 18. The length of the CDR3 is 17 residues. CDR3 sequence: CASSPGTGRTRETEAFF. CDR3 nucleotide sequence: TGCGCCAGCAGCCCTGGGACAGGGAGGACTCGTGAGACGGAAGCTTTCTTT.

The genes are TRBV5-6 and TRBJ1-6, with 10 positions matching TRBD1. The V and J ends lost 4 bases and 9 bases, in that order; junction bases with no gene match: 7. The CDR3 consists of 15 residues. Germline values: CDR1 SGHDT, CDR2 YYEEEE. The CDR3 DNA follows: TGTGCCAGCAGCCGGGGGGGACAGGGGTCTTCACCCCTCCACTTT. It specifies CASSRGGQGSSPLHF. Using reference TRBV5-6 and TRBJ1-6 for the parts outside the CDR3, the full variable domain is DAGVTQSPTHLIKTRGQQVTLRCSPKSGHDTVSWYQQALGQGPQFIFQYYEEEERQRGNFPDRFSGHQFPNYSSELNVNALLLGDSALYLCASSRGGQGSSPLHFGNGTRLTVT.

CDR3 nucleotide sequence: TGTGCCAGTAGTCCTCGGGACAGGGGGAAGAATCAGCCCCAGCATTTT. Amino acid sequence: CASSPRDRGKNQPQHF. The chain employs TRBV19 and TRBJ1-5; 11 nucleotides align to TRBD1. CDR3 length: 16 residues. In germline, CDR1 is LNHDA, CDR2 SQIVND (reference sequence). The junction had 7 bases not matched to a gene; V was cut back by 5 bases and J by 4 bases.

This clone was counted a single time. The chain has TRBV10-3 and TRBJ2-7; 10 bases fit TRBD1. V trimming: 6 bases; J trimming: 6 bases; junction bases outside the gene matches: 11. The germline CDR1 and CDR2 sequences are ENHRY and SYGVKD. This CDR3 is 15 amino acids long. CDR3 DNA: TGTGCCATCAGCAGGGACAGGGGAACTTGGGGCGAGCAGTACTTC. Translation: CAISRDRGTWGEQYF.